This T cell receptor beta chain emerged from a study of cytomegalovirus exposure and HLA in healthy donors. Findings and caveats of the study: Later analysis identified a missense DCLRE1C variant that was linked to TCR beta V- and J-gene trimming.

Trimming took 2 bases from V and 8 from J; bases not matched to a gene: 4. Germline loops: CDR1 MGHRA, CDR2 YSYEKL. The CDR3 has 15 residues. About this clone itself: Its antigen is as yet unknown.

In the PCR, 60 Vbeta and 13 Jbeta primers were used. The assay was immunoSEQ multiplex PCR, and TCRdb's table has in-frame clones only and misses some. The data contain about 140,000 clones, 70% to 90% of them singletons. The rearrangement uses TRBV4-1 and TRBJ2-1; 12 bases align to TRBD2. The sequenced sample was PBMCs. The clonotype comes from a woman between 35 and 50 years old in good health and CMV-seronegative. CDR3 bases: TGCGCCAGCAGCCAACCGGGGACTAGCGGGTATGAGCAGTTCTTC. Encoded protein: CASSQPGTSGYEQFF.